This T cell receptor beta chain was identified in a study of OX40 agonist ivuxolimab in advanced cancers. Study as a whole: Patients were treated with intravenous ivuxolimab, dosed at 0.01 to 10 mg/kg and infused every 2 weeks. The dose-escalation cohort had hepatocellular carcinoma, melanoma, renal cell or head and neck cancer.

Details on this clone: Antigen: not known.

The study, taken as a whole, reports: Specificity for antigen went undetermined in the expanded peripheral T cells.

Germline V gene sequence: CDR1 LNHDA, CDR2 SQIVND (reference sequence). The V and J ends lost 4 bases and 4 bases, in that order; junction bases with no gene match: 11. The CDR3 is 17 residues long. The assay was immunoSEQ multiplex PCR, and TCRdb's table has in-frame clones only and misses some. The table has approximately 77,000 clones, over 80% seen once. The rearrangement links TRBV19 to TRBJ1-5, with 9 bases lining up with TRBD1. The source material was CD4+ or CD8+ T cells sorted from blood, sampled in a trial of the OX40 agonist ivuxolimab. This receptor was obtained from an adult with an advanced solid tumor such as melanoma, head and neck, liver or kidney cancer. For the CDR3, the DNA is TGTGCCAGTAGTAAGGAAGATGGGACAGGGTGGAATCAGCCCCAGCATTTT. As protein: CASSKEDGTGWNQPQHF.